The rows below give T cell receptor beta chains drawn from one sample of a study of blood T cell repertoires in COVID-19. Clones were read by immunoSEQ multiplex PCR, and TCRdb kept only the in-frame ones, dropping some. Of 100,000 to 150,000 clones listed, roughly 87% are singletons. The specimen was peripheral blood. These TCRs come from an elderly man with active or convalescent COVID-19. Both conserved end residues are part of each CDR3. A D gene is named only where the DNA matches it firmly. Clone size is shown for a subset of rows, as once, few, many or a class of expanded clone.

d_gene	abundance	v_gene	len	j_gene	CDR3aa	CDR3nt
-	-	TRBV24-1	16	TRBJ2-1	CATSDFGRGTYNEQFF	TGTGCCACCAGTGATTTCGGCAGGGGCACTTACAATGAGCAGTTCTTC
-	-	TRBV2	12	TRBJ1-1	CASTVMNTEAFF	TGTGCCAGCACAGTAATGAACACTGAAGCTTTCTTT
-	-	TRBV29-1	12	TRBJ1-2	CSAVTENYGYTF	TGCAGCGCTGTGACAGAGAACTATGGCTACACCTTC
TRBD1	-	TRBV6-5	16	TRBJ2-7	CASSYASGTGGYEQYF	TGTGCCAGCAGTTACGCCTCCGGGACAGGGGGATACGAGCAGTACTTC
-	-	TRBV9	13	TRBJ2-7	CASSPPAGYEQYF	TGTGCCAGCAGCCCCCCCGCGGGCTACGAGCAGTACTTC
TRBD2	-	TRBV27	14	TRBJ2-1	CASRPSGSYNEQFF	TGTGCCAGCAGACCAAGCGGGAGTTACAATGAGCAGTTCTTC
-	few	TRBV6-4	15	TRBJ1-4	CASTLSGEADEKLFF	TGTGCCAGCACCTTGTCGGGGGAGGCGGATGAAAAACTGTTTTTT
-	-	TRBV28	16	TRBJ1-3	CASTSIGDYSGNTIYF	TGTGCCAGCACTAGTATAGGGGACTACTCTGGAAACACCATATATTTT
-	-	TRBV10-1	18	TRBJ1-1	CALAQVGADEGLNTEAFF	TGCGCCTTAGCCCAGGTGGGAGCCGACGAGGGATTGAACACTGAAGCTTTCTTT
TRBD1	once	TRBV18	14	TRBJ2-5	CASSPRDREETQYF	TGTGCCAGCTCACCACGGGACAGGGAGGAGACCCAGTACTTC
TRBD1	-	TRBV7-9	14	TRBJ2-2	CASSFDRDGGELFF	TGTGCCAGCAGCTTCGACAGGGACGGCGGGGAGCTGTTTTTT
TRBD2	few	TRBV20-1	16	TRBJ2-7	CSASGAREGRSYEQYF	TGCAGTGCTAGTGGGGCGAGGGAGGGCCGCTCCTACGAGCAGTACTTC
-	-	TRBV19	14	TRBJ1-4	CASSPSRDPIELFF	TGTGCCAGTAGTCCTTCCCGGGATCCCATCGAGCTGTTTTTT
TRBD1	once	TRBV18	18	TRBJ2-3	CASSILARDRGLADTQYF	TGTGCCAGCTCAATACTAGCCCGGGACAGGGGGCTTGCAGATACGCAGTATTTT
TRBD2	-	TRBV7-6	17	TRBJ2-7	CASSPQTSGDFFGEQYF	TGTGCCAGCAGCCCTCAGACTAGCGGAGACTTCTTCGGCGAGCAGTACTTC
-	-	TRBV30	13	TRBJ1-1	CAWEPGLATEAFF	TGTGCCTGGGAGCCGGGACTCGCTACTGAAGCTTTCTTT
TRBD2	-	TRBV11-3	14	TRBJ2-3	CASSLRGGTDTQYF	TGTGCCAGCAGCCTGCGGGGGGGCACAGATACGCAGTATTTT
-	-	TRBV9	15	TRBJ2-2	CASSERAMNTGELFF	TGTGCCAGCAGCGAGCGGGCAATGAACACCGGGGAGCTGTTTTTT
-	few	TRBV14	19	TRBJ1-2	CASSQVVFGGLIHLYGYTF	TGTGCCAGCAGCCAAGTAGTCTTCGGGGGGCTTATCCATCTTTATGGCTACACCTTC
-	-	TRBV5-1	17	TRBJ1-4	CASSFVGGVATNEKLFF	TGCGCCAGCAGCTTCGTAGGGGGAGTGGCGACTAATGAAAAACTGTTTTTT
TRBD2	-	TRBV28	16	TRBJ2-2	CASSWELAGGAGELFF	TGTGCCAGCAGTTGGGAACTAGCGGGGGGTGCCGGGGAGCTGTTTTTT
-	once	TRBV6-2/TRBV6-3	14	TRBJ1-1	CASSRGSVNTEAFF	TGTGCCAGCAGTCGGGGTTCCGTGAACACTGAAGCTTTCTTT
TRBD2	-	TRBV10-3	16	TRBJ2-5	CAISSYSGVSEETQYF	TGTGCCATCAGTTCATATAGCGGGGTCTCCGAAGAGACCCAGTACTTC
TRBD1	-	TRBV7-3	15	TRBJ2-7	CASSWTGTGFSEQYF	TGTGCCAGCAGCTGGACCGGGACAGGGTTCTCCGAGCAGTACTTC
-	-	TRBV5-1	15	TRBJ1-4	CASRTTGTTNEKLFF	TGCGCCAGCAGAACTACAGGGACAACTAATGAAAAACTGTTTTTT
-	few	TRBV5-4	18	TRBJ2-1	CASSSGAARARSYNEQFF	TGTGCCAGCAGCTCGGGAGCCGCCAGGGCACGGTCCTACAATGAGCAGTTCTTC